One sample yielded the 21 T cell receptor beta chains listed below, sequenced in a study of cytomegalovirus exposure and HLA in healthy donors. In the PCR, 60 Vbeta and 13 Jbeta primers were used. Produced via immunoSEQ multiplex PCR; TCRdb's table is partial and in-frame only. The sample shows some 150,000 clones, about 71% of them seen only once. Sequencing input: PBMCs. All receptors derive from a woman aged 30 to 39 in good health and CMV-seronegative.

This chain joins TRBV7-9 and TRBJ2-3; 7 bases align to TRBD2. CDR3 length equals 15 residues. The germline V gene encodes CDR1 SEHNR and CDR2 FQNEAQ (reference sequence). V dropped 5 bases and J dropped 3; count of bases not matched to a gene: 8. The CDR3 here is CASSAVGGETDTQYF. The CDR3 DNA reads TGTGCCAGCAGCGCTGTGGGGGGGGAAACAGATACGCAGTATTTT.

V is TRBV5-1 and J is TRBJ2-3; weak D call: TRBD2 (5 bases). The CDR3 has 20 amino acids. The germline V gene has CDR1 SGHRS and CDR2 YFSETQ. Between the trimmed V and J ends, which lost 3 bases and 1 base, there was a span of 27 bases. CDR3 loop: CASSSDIRTGKMGGTDTQYF. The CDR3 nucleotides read TGCGCCAGCAGCTCCGATATCAGAACCGGGAAGATGGGTGGCACAGATACGCAGTATTTT.

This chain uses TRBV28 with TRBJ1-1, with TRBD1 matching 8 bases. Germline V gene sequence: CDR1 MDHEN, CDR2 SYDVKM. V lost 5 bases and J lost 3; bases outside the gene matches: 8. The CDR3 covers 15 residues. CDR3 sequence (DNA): TGTGCCAGCAGTAGAGGACAGGGTACGTACACTGAAGCTTTCTTT. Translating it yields CASSRGQGTYTEAFF.

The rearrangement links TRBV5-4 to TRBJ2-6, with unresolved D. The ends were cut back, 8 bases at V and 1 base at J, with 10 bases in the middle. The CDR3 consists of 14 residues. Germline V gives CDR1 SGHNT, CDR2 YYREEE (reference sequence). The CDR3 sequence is CASKASSGANVLTF. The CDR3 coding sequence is TGTGCCAGTAAAGCCTCTTCTGGGGCCAACGTCCTGACTTTC.

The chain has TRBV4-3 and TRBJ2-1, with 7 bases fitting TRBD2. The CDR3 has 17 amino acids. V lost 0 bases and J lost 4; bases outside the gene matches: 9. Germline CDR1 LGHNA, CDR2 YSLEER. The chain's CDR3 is CASSQDVGLAEYNEQFF. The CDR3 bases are TGCGCCAGCAGCCAAGATGTGGGCCTAGCGGAATACAATGAGCAGTTCTTC.

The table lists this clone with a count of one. DNA of the CDR3: TGTGCCAGCAGCGTAACAGTTCAGATCTCTGAAGCTTTCTTT. Encoded protein: CASSVTVQISEAFF. The chain employs TRBV7-9 and TRBJ1-1; D uncertain. The CDR3 has 14 amino acids. V lost 5 bases and J 6 bases, leaving 16 bases between the germline ends. CDR1 is SEHNR and CDR2 is FQNEAQ in the germline V gene (reference sequence).

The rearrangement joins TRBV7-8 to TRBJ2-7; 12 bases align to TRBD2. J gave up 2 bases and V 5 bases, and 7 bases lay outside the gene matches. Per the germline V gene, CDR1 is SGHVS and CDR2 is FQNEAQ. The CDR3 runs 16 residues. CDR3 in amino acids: CASSKRTSGTTYEQYF. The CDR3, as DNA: TGTGCCAGCAGCAAGAGGACTAGCGGGACCACCTACGAGCAGTACTTC.

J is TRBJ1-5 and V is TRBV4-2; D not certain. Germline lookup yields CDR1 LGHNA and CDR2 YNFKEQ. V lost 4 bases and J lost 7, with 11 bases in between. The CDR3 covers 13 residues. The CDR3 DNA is TGTGCCAGCAGCCGCCCCGGGAGCCAGCCCCAGCATTTT. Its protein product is CASSRPGSQPQHF.

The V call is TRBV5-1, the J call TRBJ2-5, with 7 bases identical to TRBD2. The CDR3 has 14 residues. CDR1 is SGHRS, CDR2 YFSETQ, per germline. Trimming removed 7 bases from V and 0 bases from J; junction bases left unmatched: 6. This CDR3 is CASRLGGYQETQYF. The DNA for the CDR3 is TGCGCCAGCCGGCTCGGGGGGTACCAAGAGACCCAGTACTTC.

DNA for the CDR3: TGTGCCAGCAGCTTAGGAGTGGGGGCCACCGGGGAGCTGTTTTTT. This gives the protein CASSLGVGATGELFF. The rearrangement joins TRBV7-6 to TRBJ2-2, with D maybe TRBD1 (6 bases). This CDR3 is 15 amino acids long. Looked up from germline, CDR1 is SGHVS and CDR2 is FNYEAQ. V was cut by 1 base and J by 4 bases, with 10 bases left in between. Supplemented by reference TRBV7-6 and TRBJ2-2, the full variable domain reads GAGVSQSPRYKVTKRGQDVALRCDPISGHVSLYWYRQALGQGPEFLTYFNYEAQQDKSGLPNDRFSAERPEGSISTLTIQRTEQRDSAMYRCASSLGVGATGELFFGEGSRLTVL.

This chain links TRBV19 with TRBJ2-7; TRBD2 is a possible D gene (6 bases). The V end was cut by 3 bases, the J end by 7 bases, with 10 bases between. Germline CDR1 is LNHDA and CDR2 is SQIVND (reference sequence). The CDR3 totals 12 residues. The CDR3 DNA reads TGTGCCAGTAGTATTAAGGAGGGGGAGCAGTACTTC. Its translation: CASSIKEGEQYF.

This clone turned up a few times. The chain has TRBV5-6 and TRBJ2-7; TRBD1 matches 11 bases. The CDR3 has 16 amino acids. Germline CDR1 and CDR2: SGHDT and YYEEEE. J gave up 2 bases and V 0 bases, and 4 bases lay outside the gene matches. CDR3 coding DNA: TGTGCCAGCAGCTTGGACCCGGGACAGGGGGCCTACGAGCAGTACTTC. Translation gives CASSLDPGQGAYEQYF.

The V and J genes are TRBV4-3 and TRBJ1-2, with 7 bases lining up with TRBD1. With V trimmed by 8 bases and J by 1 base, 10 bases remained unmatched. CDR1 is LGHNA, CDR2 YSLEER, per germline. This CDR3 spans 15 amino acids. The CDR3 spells CASGRQGGLNYGYTF. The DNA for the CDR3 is TGCGCCAGCGGCAGACAGGGTGGCCTTAACTATGGCTACACCTTC.

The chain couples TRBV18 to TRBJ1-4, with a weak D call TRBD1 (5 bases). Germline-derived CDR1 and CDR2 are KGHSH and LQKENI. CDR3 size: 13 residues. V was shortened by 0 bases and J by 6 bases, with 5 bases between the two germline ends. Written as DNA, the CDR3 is TGTGCCAGCTCACCACCGACAGATGAAAAACTGTTTTTT. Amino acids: CASSPPTDEKLFF.

The CDR3 here is CASSARTGGNYEQYF. CDR3 DNA sequence: TGTGCCAGTAGTGCCCGGACAGGGGGCAATTACGAGCAGTACTTC. The chain has TRBV19 and TRBJ2-7; 11 bases match TRBD1. The CDR3 contains 15 residues. Trimming removed 5 bases from V and 4 bases from J; junction bases left unmatched: 7. CDR1 LNHDA and CDR2 SQIVND come from the germline V gene (reference sequence).

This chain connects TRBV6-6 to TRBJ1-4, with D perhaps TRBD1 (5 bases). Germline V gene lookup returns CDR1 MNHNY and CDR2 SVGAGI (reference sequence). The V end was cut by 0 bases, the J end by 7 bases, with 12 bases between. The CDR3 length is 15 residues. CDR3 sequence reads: CASSYSSSGFEKLFF. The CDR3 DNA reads TGTGCCAGCAGTTACTCATCATCAGGGTTTGAAAAACTGTTTTTT.

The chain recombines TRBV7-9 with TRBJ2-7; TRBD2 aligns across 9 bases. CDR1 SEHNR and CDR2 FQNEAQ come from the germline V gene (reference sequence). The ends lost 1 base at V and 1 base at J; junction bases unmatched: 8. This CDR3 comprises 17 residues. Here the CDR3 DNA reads TGTGCCAGCAGCTTAGTGGGGGCGGGAGGGCCATCCTACGAGCAGTACTTC. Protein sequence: CASSLVGAGGPSYEQYF.

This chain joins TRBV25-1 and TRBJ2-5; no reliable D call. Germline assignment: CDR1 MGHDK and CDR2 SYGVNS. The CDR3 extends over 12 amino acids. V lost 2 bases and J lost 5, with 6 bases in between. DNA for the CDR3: TGTGCCAGCAGTGAAGCCCAGGAGACCCAGTACTTC. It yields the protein CASSEAQETQYF. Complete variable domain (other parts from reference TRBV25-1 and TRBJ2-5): EADIYQTPRYLVIGTGKKITLECSQTMGHDKMYWYQQDPGMELHLIHYSYGVNSTEKGDLSSESTVSRIRTEHFPLTLESARPSHTSQYLCASSEAQETQYFGPGTRLLVL.

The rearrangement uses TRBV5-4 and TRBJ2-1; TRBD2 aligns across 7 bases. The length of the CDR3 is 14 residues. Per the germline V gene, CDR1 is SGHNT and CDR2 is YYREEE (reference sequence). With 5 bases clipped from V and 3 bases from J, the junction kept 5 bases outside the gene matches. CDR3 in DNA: TGTGCCAGCAGTCCGGGGGACTACTACAATGAGCAGTTCTTC. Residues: CASSPGDYYNEQFF. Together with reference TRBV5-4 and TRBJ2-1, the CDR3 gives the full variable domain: ETGVTQSPTHLIKTRGQQVTLRCSSQSGHNTVSWYQQALGQGPQFIFQYYREEENGRGNFPPRFSGLQFPNYSSELNVNALELDDSALYLCASSPGDYYNEQFFGPGTRLTVL.

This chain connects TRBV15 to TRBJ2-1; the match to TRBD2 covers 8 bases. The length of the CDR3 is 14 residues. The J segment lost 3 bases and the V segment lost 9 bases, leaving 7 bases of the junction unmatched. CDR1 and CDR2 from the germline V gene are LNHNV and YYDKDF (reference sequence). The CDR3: CATVPGLDYNEQFF. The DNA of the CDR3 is TGTGCCACAGTACCGGGACTAGACTACAATGAGCAGTTCTTC.

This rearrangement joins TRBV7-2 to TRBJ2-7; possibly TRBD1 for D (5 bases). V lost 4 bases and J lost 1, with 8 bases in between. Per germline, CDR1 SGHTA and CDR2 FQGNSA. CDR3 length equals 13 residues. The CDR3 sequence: CASSSRDSYEQYF. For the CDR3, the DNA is TGTGCCAGCAGCTCCAGGGATTCCTACGAGCAGTACTTC.